Below are 3 T cell receptor beta chains sequenced from a single sample in a study of shared clonotypes between healthy human individuals. Method: immunoSEQ multiplex PCR; TCRdb's copy keeps in-frame clones and lacks some. This table holds fewer than 2.5 million clones, 90% to 95% found once. The sequencing input was naive CD4+ T cells from PBMCs. Sample subset: CD45RA+ positively selected. These receptors were obtained from a man younger than 35 in good health. Some clones in this sample may be carry-over from other donors' samples.

The chain combines TRBV7-2 with TRBJ2-4; D is uncertain. V gave up 5 bases and J gave up 6 bases, with 17 bases separating them. The CDR3 totals 15 residues. Germline CDR1 reads SGHTA; CDR2 reads FQGNSA. The CDR3 DNA follows: TGTGCCAGCAGCCTTAGTAGGACCCAACTAAACATTCAGTACTTC. Protein sequence: CASSLSRTQLNIQYF.

The chain is built from TRBV10-3 and TRBJ1-4; TRBD1 matches 8 bases. Per germline, CDR1 ENHRY and CDR2 SYGVKD. The J segment lost 6 bases and the V segment lost 6 bases, leaving 6 bases of the junction unmatched. The CDR3 totals 14 residues. CDR3 in amino acids: CAIRSQGADEKLFF. The CDR3 coding sequence is TGTGCCATCAGAAGCCAGGGGGCTGATGAAAAACTGTTTTTT.

CDR3 nucleotides: TGTGCCAGCAGCTTAGGATCCGGGCAGGGGACCCAGTACTTC. Translated, it gives CASSLGSGQGTQYF. V usage is TRBV11-2 and J usage is TRBJ2-5, with D perhaps matching TRBD1 (5 bases). With 1 base removed from V and 7 bases from J, the gap between germline ends came to 13 bases. CDR1 is SGHAT, CDR2 FQNNGV, per germline. CDR3 length: 14 amino acids.